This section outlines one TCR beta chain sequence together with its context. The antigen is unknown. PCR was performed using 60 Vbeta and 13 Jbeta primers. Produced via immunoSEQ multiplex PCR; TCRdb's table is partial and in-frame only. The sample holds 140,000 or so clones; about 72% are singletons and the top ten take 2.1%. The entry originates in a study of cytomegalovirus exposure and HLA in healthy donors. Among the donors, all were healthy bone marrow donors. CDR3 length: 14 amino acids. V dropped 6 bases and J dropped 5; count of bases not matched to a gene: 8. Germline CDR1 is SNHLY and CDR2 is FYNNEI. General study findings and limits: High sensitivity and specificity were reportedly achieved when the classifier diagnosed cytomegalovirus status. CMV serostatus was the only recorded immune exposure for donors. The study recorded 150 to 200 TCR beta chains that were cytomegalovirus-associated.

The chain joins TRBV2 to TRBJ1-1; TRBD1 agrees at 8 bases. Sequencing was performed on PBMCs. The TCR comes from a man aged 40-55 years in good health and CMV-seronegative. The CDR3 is CASRNDRGGTEAFF. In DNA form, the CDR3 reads TGTGCCAGCAGGAATGACAGGGGCGGGACTGAAGCTTTCTTT.